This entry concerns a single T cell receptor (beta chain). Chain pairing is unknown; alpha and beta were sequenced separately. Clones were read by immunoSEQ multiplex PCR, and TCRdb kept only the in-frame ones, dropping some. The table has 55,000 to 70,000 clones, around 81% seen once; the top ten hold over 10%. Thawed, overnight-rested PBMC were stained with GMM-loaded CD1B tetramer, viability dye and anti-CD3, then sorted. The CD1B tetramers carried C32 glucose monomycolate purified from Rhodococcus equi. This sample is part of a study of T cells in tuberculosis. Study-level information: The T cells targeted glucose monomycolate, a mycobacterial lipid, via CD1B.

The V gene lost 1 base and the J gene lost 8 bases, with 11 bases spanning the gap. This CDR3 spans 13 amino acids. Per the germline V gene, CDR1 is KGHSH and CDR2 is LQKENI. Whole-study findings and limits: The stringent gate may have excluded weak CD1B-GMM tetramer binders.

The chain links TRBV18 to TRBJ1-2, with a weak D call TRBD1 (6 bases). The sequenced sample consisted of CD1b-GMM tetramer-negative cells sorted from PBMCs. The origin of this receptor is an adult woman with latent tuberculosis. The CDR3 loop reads CASSPRPGDGYTF. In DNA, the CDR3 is TGTGCCAGCTCACCACGTCCAGGGGACGGCTACACCTTC.